This T cell receptor (beta chain) is from a study of blood T cell repertoires in COVID-19 (dated by TCRdb to the early 2020s). For context, the study as a whole: Samples covering the acute and convalescent phases of COVID-19 were provided by collaborators in the United States, Italy and Spain. The material from the prospective study consisted of cDNA or gDNA derived from T cells, B-cell-depleted T cells, or PBMCs. Deeply sampled blood TCRbeta repertoires from subjects exposed to, actively infected with, or recovered from COVID-19 were included in the dataset. The repertoires were released in a freely available public database meant as a resource for research on the immune response to SARS-CoV-2. The samples were drawn from the first 160 participants of the ongoing ImmuneRACE study and from 1,254 subjects provided by 6 global collaborators. Nearly every sample came with metadata listing a de-identified subject ID, COVID-19 status, age in years and sex. Where available, HLA class I and class II types were obtained from metadata supplied by the sample provider rather than from assay-based typing.

TCRbeta CDR3 regions were amplified from genomic DNA by means of the immunoSEQ Assay, a bias-controlled multiplex PCR. The original methods were these. The number of nucleated cells in each sample was estimated by amplification of reference gene primers within the assay. To quantify the absolute abundance of each unique TCRbeta CDR3 rearrangement, sequence reads were collapsed and filtered. For each sample, productive Simpson clonality was calculated by taking the square root of Simpson's diversity index across productive rearrangements. TCRdb holds this immuneACCESS table with in-frame rearrangements only. Some clones are missing; in checked studies, unresolved V genes explain under half, and the rest has no known cause. The DNA gave D and trimming, while V, J and clone size come from that table. The sample profile shows about 100,000 clones; roughly nine tenths of them were found once. Clones ranked in the top ten supply approximately 2% of the sample.

A word on this clone: Which antigen it targets is not known. No much larger clone exists at a distance of one base, and base qualities are not known.

What the study reported, not specific to this receptor: The quantity of clinical and demographic metadata differed by source and by participant and was supplied without curation.

Collaborating institutions collected whole blood in K2EDTA tubes following their own protocols. For TCRbeta analysis, collaborator samples were shipped as frozen whole blood, as isolated PBMCs, or as DNA extracted from either sample type. Via the germline V gene, CDR1 is MNHEY and CDR2 SVGAGI. Trimming at the junction amounts to 2 bases on V and 5 bases on J, and the germline ends lie 6 bases apart. Reading from cysteine to phenylalanine, the CDR3 counts 13 amino acids. Only the CDR3 region is kept as DNA, spanning 39 bases read in frame from base 1. The sample consisted of peripheral blood. The sequence derives from a man aged 50 or older with active COVID-19. The rearrangement combines TRBV6-5 with TRBJ2-2; no confident D gene assignment can be made. The bases read TGTGCCAGCAGTTACGAGCATACCGGGGAGCTGTTTTTT. Its protein product is CASSYEHTGELFF.